Presented here are 21 T cell receptor beta chains from one specimen sequenced in a study of cytomegalovirus exposure and HLA in healthy donors. Primers for the PCR totalled 60 Vbeta and 13 Jbeta. Method: immunoSEQ multiplex PCR; TCRdb's copy keeps in-frame clones and lacks some. The sample includes approximately 89,000 clones, approximately 77% of them seen just once. The sequenced material came from PBMCs. These receptors were collected from a man aged 25-45 years in good health and CMV-seronegative.

The gene calls are TRBV6-6 and TRBJ1-2; no clear D gene. Germline CDR1 is MNHNY and CDR2 is SVGAGI (reference sequence). Trimming pared 8 bases from V and 2 bases from J, leaving 9 bases between. CDR3 length: 12 residues. DNA of the CDR3: TGTGCCAGCCAAGACTGGAACTATGGCTACACCTTC. Translating gives CASQDWNYGYTF.

The chain couples TRBV5-4 to TRBJ1-1; D not resolved. Germline-derived CDR1 and CDR2 are SGHNT and YYREEE (reference sequence). CDR3 length equals 13 residues. Trimming took 0 bases from V and 1 from J, leaving 4 bases between them. The CDR3 sequence is CASSLERNTEAFF. The DNA for the CDR3 is TGTGCCAGCAGCTTGGAGCGGAACACTGAAGCTTTCTTT.

The rearrangement joins TRBV6-6 to TRBJ1-2; D is perhaps TRBD1 (6 bases). Trimming removed 5 bases from V and 8 bases from J, with 12 bases in between. The CDR3 loop spans 12 amino acids. CDR1 is MNHNY and CDR2 is SVGAGI in the germline V gene (reference sequence). The DNA for the CDR3 is TGTGCCAGCAGTCACGACAGGTCGGGCTACACCTTC. This encodes CASSHDRSGYTF.

The V and J genes are TRBV28 and TRBJ1-5; 8 bases align to TRBD1. Germline CDR1 reads MDHEN; CDR2 reads SYDVKM. This CDR3 is 17 amino acids long. V lost 2 bases to trimming and J lost 5 bases; unmatched junction nucleotides: 11. The CDR3 region has the DNA TGTGCCAGCAGTTTAGGCCACCGGGACAGGACTTATCAGCCCCAGCATTTT. This encodes CASSLGHRDRTYQPQHF.

Notes on this clone: Other DNA sequences from this sample encode an identical CDR3 as well. The rearrangement links TRBV5-4 to TRBJ2-7, with 9 positions matching TRBD2. Germline V gene lookup returns CDR1 SGHNT and CDR2 YYREEE (reference sequence). V dropped 0 bases and J dropped 6; count of bases not matched to a gene: 4. CDR3 length: 14 amino acids. The CDR3 reads CASSLEREVGEQYF. CDR3 nucleotide sequence: TGTGCCAGCAGCTTGGAGCGGGAGGTGGGCGAGCAGTACTTC.

This sequence joins TRBV7-6 and TRBJ2-3; D is unresolved. Germline CDR1 reads SGHVS; CDR2 reads FNYEAQ. CDR3 size: 15 residues. V was cut by 5 bases and J by 2 bases, with 14 bases left in between. In DNA, the CDR3 is TGTGCCAGCAGCCTAGGCCGAGAAACCACAGATACGCAGTATTTT. Amino acids: CASSLGRETTDTQYF.

Only one count was recorded for this clone. This chain joins TRBV5-6 and TRBJ1-2; D gene unclear. This CDR3 is built from 14 residues. CDR1 and CDR2 from the germline V gene are SGHDT and YYEEEE. Deletions cut 0 bases from V and 3 bases from J, with 9 bases between. This CDR3 reads CASSLDGRHYGYTF. CDR3 nucleotides: TGTGCCAGCAGCTTGGATGGCAGGCACTATGGCTACACCTTC.

The rearrangement joins TRBV4-1 to TRBJ1-6; D uncertain. This CDR3 has 15 residues. Germline V gives CDR1 MGHRA, CDR2 YSYEKL. V lost 0 bases to trimming and J lost 7 bases, with 10 bases between them. The CDR3 coding sequence is TGCGCCAGCAGCCAAGAGGCCTCCAGAAATTCACCCCTCCACTTT. It specifies CASSQEASRNSPLHF.

This chain connects TRBV2 to TRBJ2-1; the match to TRBD2 covers 7 bases. V trimming: 5 bases; J trimming: 5 bases; junction bases outside the gene matches: 9. Germline values: CDR1 SNHLY, CDR2 FYNNEI. The CDR3 loop spans 15 amino acids. DNA of the CDR3: TGTGCCAGCAGTTTCCTCTCTAGCGGACACAATGAGCAGTTCTTC. Encoded protein: CASSFLSSGHNEQFF. The entire variable domain, with the rest obtained from reference TRBV2 and TRBJ2-1, is as follows: EPEVTQTPSHQVTQMGQEVILRCVPISNHLYFYWYRQILGQKVEFLVSFYNNEISEKSEIFDDQFSVERPDGSNFTLKIRSTKLEDSAMYFCASSFLSSGHNEQFFGPGTRLTVL.

In its sample, this clone was seen once. The chain joins TRBV18 to TRBJ2-1, with D uncertain. The CDR3 contains 13 residues. Trimming removed 1 base from V and 8 bases from J, with 9 bases in between. Germline V gives CDR1 KGHSH, CDR2 LQKENI. Written as DNA, the CDR3 is TGTGCCAGCTCACCACAGAGTATGGATGAGCAGTTCTTC. Protein: CASSPQSMDEQFF.

This chain joins TRBV27 and TRBJ2-5; D is possibly TRBD1 (7 bases). The CDR3 runs 15 residues. CDR1 and CDR2 (germline): MNHEY, SMNVEV (reference sequence). V was pared by 3 bases and J by 5 bases, with 16 bases between. The CDR3 DNA reads as TGTGCCAGCAGTTTCCCCCCGGAGGGGGCGGAGACCCAGTACTTC. This encodes CASSFPPEGAETQYF.

The chain combines TRBV28 with TRBJ1-1; a possible D gene is TRBD1 (5 bases). CDR1 and CDR2 (germline): MDHEN, SYDVKM. The ends were cut back, 2 bases at V and 11 bases at J, with 12 bases in the middle. The CDR3 totals 12 residues. Here the CDR3 reads CASSLQGVVAFF. In DNA form, the CDR3 reads TGTGCCAGCAGTTTACAGGGCGTTGTCGCTTTCTTT. Combining the CDR3 with reference TRBV28 and TRBJ1-1 gives the whole variable domain DVKVTQSSRYLVKRTGEKVFLECVQDMDHENMFWYRQDPGLGLRLIYFSYDVKMKEKGDIPEGYSVSREKKERFSLILESASTNQTSMYLCASSLQGVVAFFGQGTRLTVV.

This clone was counted once. The chain has TRBV7-9 and TRBJ2-2; tentative D call: TRBD1 (6 bases). This CDR3 has 15 residues. Germline V gene lookup returns CDR1 SEHNR and CDR2 FQNEAQ (reference sequence). Trimming shortened V by 1 base and J by 3 bases, and 9 bases separated the two germline ends. CDR3 bases: TGTGCCAGCAGCTTAGTAACAGGGTACACCGGGGAGCTGTTTTTT. Its protein is CASSLVTGYTGELFF. Combining the CDR3 with reference TRBV7-9 and TRBJ2-2 gives the whole variable domain DTGVSQNPRHKITKRGQNVTFRCDPISEHNRLYWYRQTLGQGPEFLTYFQNEAQLEKSRLLSDRFSAERPKGSFSTLEIQRTEQGDSAMYLCASSLVTGYTGELFFGEGSRLTVL.

The chain uses TRBV6-1 and TRBJ1-3; D perhaps matches TRBD1 (6 bases). Trimming removed 6 bases at V and 1 base at J, with 10 bases between. This CDR3 is built from 14 residues. In germline, CDR1 is MNHNS, CDR2 SASEGT. The CDR3 coding sequence is TGTGCCAGCAGCACCCAGGGGTCTGGAAACACCATATATTTT. Translation gives CASSTQGSGNTIYF.

The chain has TRBV5-4 and TRBJ2-2; 7 bases are shared with TRBD2. Germline trimming cut 2 bases from V and 5 bases from J; bases unmatched to any gene: 3. The CDR3 is 14 residues long. Looked up from germline, CDR1 is SGHNT and CDR2 is YYREEE (reference sequence). CDR3 sequence reads: CASSFGGSTGELFF. The CDR3 DNA reads as TGTGCCAGCAGCTTCGGCGGGAGTACCGGGGAGCTGTTTTTT.

This clone was counted at least ten times. At the DNA level, this CDR3 is encoded by other sequences in the same sample as well. V gene TRBV4-3 combines with J gene TRBJ2-3, with 9 nucleotides matching TRBD2. After removal of 0 bases from V and 4 bases from J, the junction contained 5 bases not matched to a gene. CDR1 is LGHNA and CDR2 is YSLEER in the germline V gene. The CDR3 covers 16 residues. CDR3 DNA sequence: TGCGCCAGCAGCCAAGATCTAGCGGGGATAGCAGATACGCAGTATTTT. This gives the protein CASSQDLAGIADTQYF.

The V gene is TRBV28, the J gene TRBJ2-4; unclear D gene. V was pared by 6 bases and J by 1 base, with 7 bases between. Germline V gives CDR1 MDHEN, CDR2 SYDVKM. The CDR3 length is 13 residues. The CDR3 DNA sequence: TGTGCCAGCAGCCCCCGGGCCAAAAACATTCAGTACTTC. It translates to CASSPRAKNIQYF.

V gene TRBV27 combines with J gene TRBJ1-2; no reliable D call. The V gene lost 6 bases and the J gene lost 4 bases, with 9 bases spanning the gap. Germline CDR1 and CDR2: MNHEY and SMNVEV (reference sequence). There are 12 residues in the CDR3. The CDR3: CASSPRGYGYTF. The CDR3 DNA follows: TGTGCCAGCAGCCCCCGGGGCTATGGCTACACCTTC.

This clone turned up a few times. This chain joins TRBV7-6 and TRBJ2-2, with 7 bases lining up with TRBD1. Trimming took 5 bases from V and 0 from J; bases not matched to a gene: 6. This CDR3 contains 16 residues. Germline CDR1 reads SGHVS; CDR2 reads FNYEAQ. CDR3 sequence: CASSPKGASNTGELFF. The CDR3 DNA reads TGTGCCAGCAGCCCTAAGGGGGCGTCGAACACCGGGGAGCTGTTTTTT.

The chain links TRBV7-2 to TRBJ1-4, with 8 bases matching TRBD1. After removal of 5 bases from V and 8 bases from J, the junction contained 10 bases not matched to a gene. The CDR3 contains 15 residues. CDR1 is SGHTA, CDR2 FQGNSA, per germline. CDR3 residues: CASSPPGTGREKLFF. CDR3 DNA: TGTGCCAGCAGCCCCCCGGGGACAGGTCGAGAAAAACTGTTTTTT.

This clone was seen once. The CDR3 DNA reads TGTGCCTGGAGTAGGGGTTTCCAAGAGACCCAGTACTTC. Encoded protein: CAWSRGFQETQYF. The chain uses TRBV30 and TRBJ2-5; possibly TRBD1 for D (5 bases). Germline V gene data show CDR1 as GTSNPN and CDR2 as SVGIG (reference sequence). This CDR3 has 13 residues. The V end lost 2 bases, the J end lost 1 base, and 8 bases lay between the germline ends.